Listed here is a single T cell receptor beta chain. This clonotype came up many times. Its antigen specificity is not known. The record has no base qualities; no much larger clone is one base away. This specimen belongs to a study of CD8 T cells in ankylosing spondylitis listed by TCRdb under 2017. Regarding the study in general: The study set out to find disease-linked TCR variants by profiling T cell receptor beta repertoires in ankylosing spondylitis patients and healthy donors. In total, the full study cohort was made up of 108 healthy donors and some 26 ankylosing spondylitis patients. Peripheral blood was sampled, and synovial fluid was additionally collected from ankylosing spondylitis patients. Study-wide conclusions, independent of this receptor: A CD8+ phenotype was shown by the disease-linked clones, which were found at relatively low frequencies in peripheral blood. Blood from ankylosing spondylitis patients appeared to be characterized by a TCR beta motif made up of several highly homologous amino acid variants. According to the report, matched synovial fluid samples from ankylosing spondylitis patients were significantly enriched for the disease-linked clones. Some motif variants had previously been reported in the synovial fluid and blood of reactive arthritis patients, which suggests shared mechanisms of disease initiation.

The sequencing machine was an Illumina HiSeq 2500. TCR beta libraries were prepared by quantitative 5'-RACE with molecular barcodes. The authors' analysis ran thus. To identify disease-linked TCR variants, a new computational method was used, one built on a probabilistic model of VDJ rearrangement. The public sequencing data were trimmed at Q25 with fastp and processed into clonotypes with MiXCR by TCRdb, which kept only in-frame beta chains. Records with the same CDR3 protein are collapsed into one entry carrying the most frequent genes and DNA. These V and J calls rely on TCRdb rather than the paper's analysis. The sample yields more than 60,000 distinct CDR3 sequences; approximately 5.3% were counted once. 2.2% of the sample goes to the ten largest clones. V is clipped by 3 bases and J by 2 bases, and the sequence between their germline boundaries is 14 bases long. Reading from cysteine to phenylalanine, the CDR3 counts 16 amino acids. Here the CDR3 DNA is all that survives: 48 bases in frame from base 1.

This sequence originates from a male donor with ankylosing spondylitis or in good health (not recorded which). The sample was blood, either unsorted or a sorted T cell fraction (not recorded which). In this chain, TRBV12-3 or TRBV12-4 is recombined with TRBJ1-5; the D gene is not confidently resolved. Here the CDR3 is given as CASSFRGELGNQPQHF. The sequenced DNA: TGTGCCAGCAGTTTTCGCGGTGAGTTGGGCAATCAGCCCCAGCATTTT.